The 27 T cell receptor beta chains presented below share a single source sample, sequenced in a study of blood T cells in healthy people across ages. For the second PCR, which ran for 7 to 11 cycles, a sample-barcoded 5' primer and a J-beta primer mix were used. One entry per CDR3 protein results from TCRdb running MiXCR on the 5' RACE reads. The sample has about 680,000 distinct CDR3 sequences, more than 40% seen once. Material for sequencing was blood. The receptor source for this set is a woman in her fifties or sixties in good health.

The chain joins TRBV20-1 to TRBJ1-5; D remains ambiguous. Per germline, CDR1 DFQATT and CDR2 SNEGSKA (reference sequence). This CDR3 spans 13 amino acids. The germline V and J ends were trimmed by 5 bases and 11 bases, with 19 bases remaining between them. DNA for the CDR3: TGCAGTGCTGAACTACCGGGAATGATGACCCAGCATTTT. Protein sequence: CSAELPGMMTQHF.

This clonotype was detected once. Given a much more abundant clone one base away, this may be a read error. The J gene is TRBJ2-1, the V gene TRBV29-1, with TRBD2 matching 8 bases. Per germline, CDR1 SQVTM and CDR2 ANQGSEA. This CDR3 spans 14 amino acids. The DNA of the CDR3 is TGCAGCGTTGGAGAGCGGGGGACTTACAATAAGCAGTTCTTC. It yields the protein CSVGERGTYNKQFF.

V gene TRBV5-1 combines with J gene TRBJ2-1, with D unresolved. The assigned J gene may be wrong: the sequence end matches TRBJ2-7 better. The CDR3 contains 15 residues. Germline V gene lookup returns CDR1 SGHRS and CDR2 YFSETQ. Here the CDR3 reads CASSLYGSSYNEQYF. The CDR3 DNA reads TGCGCCAGCAGCTTGTACGGTTCCTCCTACAATGAGCAGTACTTC.

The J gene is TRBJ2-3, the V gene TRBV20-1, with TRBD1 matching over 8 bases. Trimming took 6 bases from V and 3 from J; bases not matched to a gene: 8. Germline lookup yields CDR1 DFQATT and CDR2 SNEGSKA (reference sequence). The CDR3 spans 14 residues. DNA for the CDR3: TGCAGTGCCCTACCAGGGGGCGTTACAGATACGCAGTATTTT. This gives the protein CSALPGGVTDTQYF.

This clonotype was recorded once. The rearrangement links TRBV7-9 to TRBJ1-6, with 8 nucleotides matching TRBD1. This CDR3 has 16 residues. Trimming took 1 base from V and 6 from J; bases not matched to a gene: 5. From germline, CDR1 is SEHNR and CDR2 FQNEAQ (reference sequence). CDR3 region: CASSLGDRNINSPLHF. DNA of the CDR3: TGTGCCAGCAGCTTAGGGGACAGGAATATTAATTCACCCCTCCACTTT.

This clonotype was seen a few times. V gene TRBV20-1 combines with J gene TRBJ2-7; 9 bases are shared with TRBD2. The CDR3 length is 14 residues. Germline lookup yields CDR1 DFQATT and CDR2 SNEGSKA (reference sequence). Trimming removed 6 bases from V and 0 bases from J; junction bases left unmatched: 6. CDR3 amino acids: CSATKTSGSYEQYF. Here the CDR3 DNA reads TGCAGTGCCACTAAGACTAGCGGCTCCTACGAGCAGTACTTC.

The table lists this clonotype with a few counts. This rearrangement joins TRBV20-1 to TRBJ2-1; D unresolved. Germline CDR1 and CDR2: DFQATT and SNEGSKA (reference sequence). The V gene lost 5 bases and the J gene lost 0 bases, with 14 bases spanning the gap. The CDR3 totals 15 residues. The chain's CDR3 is CSAQDSFSSYNEQFF. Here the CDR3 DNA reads TGCAGTGCTCAAGATAGCTTCAGCTCCTACAATGAGCAGTTCTTC.

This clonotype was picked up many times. In nucleotides, the CDR3 is TGTGCCAGCAGCCCCAGGGGCTTCAGCTCCTACGAGCAGTACTTC. Translated, it gives CASSPRGFSSYEQYF. The genes are TRBV7-8 and TRBJ2-7; tentative D call: TRBD1 (6 bases). CDR3 length: 15 residues. Trimming took 5 bases from V and 0 from J, leaving 14 bases between them. The V gene's germline CDR1 is SGHVS and CDR2 FQNEAQ.

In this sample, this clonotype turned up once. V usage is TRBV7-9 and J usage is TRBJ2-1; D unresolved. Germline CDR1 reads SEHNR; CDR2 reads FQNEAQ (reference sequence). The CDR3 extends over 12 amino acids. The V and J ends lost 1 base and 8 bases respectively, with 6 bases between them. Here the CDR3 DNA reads TGTGCCAGCAGCTTAGTTGAGGATGAGCAGTTCTTC. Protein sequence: CASSLVEDEQFF.

CDR3 region: CASSGPTGWGRGTEAFF. CDR3 DNA: TGTGCCAGCAGCGGACCGACAGGGTGGGGAAGGGGCACTGAAGCTTTCTTT. The chain recombines TRBV14 with TRBJ1-1, with 7 bases that match TRBD1. V lost 5 bases to trimming and J lost 4 bases; unmatched junction nucleotides: 16. Germline V gene data show CDR1 as SGHDN and CDR2 as FVKESK. The CDR3 sequence is 17 residues long.

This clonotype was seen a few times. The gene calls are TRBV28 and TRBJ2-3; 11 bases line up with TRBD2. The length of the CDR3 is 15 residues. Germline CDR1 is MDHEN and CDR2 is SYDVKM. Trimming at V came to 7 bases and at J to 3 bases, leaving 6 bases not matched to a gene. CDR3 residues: CASILAGGKTDTQYF. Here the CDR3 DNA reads TGTGCCAGCATATTAGCGGGAGGGAAAACAGATACGCAGTATTTT. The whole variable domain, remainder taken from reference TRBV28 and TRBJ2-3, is DVKVTQSSRYLVKRTGEKVFLECVQDMDHENMFWYRQDPGLGLRLIYFSYDVKMKEKGDIPEGYSVSREKKERFSLILESASTNQTSMYLCASILAGGKTDTQYFGPGTRLTVL.

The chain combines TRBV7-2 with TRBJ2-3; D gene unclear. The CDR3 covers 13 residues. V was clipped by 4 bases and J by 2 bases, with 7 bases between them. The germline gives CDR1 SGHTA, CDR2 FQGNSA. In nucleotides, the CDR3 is TGTGCCAGCAGCTCGAAGGCCACAGATACGCAGTATTTT. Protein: CASSSKATDTQYF.

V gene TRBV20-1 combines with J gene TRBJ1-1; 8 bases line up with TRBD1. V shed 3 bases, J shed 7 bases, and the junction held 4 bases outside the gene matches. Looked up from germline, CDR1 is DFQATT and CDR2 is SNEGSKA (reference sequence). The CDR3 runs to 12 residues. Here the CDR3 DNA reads TGCAGTGCTAGGACAGGGGCCGGTGAAGCTTTCTTT. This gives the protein CSARTGAGEAFF.

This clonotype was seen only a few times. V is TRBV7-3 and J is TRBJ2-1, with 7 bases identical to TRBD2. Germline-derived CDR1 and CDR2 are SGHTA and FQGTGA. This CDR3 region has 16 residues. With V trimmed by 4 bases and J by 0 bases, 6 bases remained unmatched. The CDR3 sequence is CASSSKRGSSYNEQFF. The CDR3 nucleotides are TGTGCCAGCAGCTCCAAGCGGGGAAGCTCCTACAATGAGCAGTTCTTC.

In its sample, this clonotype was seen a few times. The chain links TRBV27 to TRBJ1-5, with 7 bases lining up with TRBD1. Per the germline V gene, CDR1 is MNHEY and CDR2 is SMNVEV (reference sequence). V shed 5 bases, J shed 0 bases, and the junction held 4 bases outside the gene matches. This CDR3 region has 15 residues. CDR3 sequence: CASSQGQYSNQPQHF. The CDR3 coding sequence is TGTGCCAGCAGTCAGGGACAGTATAGCAATCAGCCCCAGCATTTT.

The DNA of the CDR3 is TGTGCCAGCAGTTTCGGTAGCAGGTTAGAGACCCAGTACTTC. Translating it yields CASSFGSRLETQYF. This chain uses TRBV27 with TRBJ2-5, with D unresolved. Germline V CDR1 and CDR2: MNHEY, SMNVEV (reference sequence). V gave up 3 bases and J gave up 4 bases, with 12 bases separating them. The CDR3 consists of 14 residues.

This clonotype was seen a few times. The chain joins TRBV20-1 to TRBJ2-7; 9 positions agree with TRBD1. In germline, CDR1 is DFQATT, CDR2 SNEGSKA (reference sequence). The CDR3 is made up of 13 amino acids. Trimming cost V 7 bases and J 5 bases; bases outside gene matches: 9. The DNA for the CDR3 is TGCAGTGTACCGACAGGGGGAAGGAACGAGCAGTACTTC. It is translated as CSVPTGGRNEQYF.

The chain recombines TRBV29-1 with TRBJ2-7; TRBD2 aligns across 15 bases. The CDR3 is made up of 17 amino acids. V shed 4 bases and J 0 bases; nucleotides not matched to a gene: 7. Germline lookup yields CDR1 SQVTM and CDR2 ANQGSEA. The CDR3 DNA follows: TGCAGCGTTGCTGGACTAGCGGGAGGGCCTGGCTCCTACGAGCAGTACTTC. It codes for CSVAGLAGGPGSYEQYF.

CDR3 sequence (DNA): TGCAGTGCCGAGACTAGCACGTCGCATACGCAGTATTTT. As protein: CSAETSTSHTQYF. V and J are TRBV20-1 and TRBJ2-3; 7 bases line up with TRBD2. Germline CDR1 reads DFQATT; CDR2 reads SNEGSKA (reference sequence). V dropped 6 bases and J dropped 7; count of bases not matched to a gene: 10. The CDR3 sequence is 13 residues long.

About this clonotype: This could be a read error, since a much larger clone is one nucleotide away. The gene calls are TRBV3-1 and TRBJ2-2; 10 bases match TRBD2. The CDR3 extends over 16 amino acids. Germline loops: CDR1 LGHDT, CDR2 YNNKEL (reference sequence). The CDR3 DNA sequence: TGTGCCAGCAACCAAACTAGCGGGACGTACACCGGGGAGCTGTTTTTT. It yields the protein CASNQTSGTYTGELFF.

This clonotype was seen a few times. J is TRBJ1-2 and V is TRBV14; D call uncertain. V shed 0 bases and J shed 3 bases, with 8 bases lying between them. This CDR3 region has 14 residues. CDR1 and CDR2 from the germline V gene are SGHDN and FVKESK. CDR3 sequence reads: CASSQEGVYYGYTF. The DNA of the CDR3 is TGTGCCAGCAGCCAAGAGGGTGTGTACTATGGCTACACCTTC.

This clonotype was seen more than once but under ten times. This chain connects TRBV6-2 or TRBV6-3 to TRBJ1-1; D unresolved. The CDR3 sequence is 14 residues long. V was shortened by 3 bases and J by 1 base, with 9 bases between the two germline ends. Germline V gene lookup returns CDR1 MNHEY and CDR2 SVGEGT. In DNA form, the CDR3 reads TGTGCCAGCAGTTATTCTCCAGGGAACACTGAAGCTTTCTTT. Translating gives CASSYSPGNTEAFF.

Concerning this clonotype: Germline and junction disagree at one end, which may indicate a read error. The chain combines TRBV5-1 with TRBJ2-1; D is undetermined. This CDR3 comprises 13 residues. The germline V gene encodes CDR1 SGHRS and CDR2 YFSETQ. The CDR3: CASSLNHYNKQFF. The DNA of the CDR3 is TGCGCCAGCAGCTTAAATCACTACAATAAGCAGTTCTTC. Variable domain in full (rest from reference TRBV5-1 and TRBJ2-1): KAGVTQTPRYLIKTRGQQVTLSCSPISGHRSVSWYQQTPGQGLQFLFEYFSETQRNKGNFPGRFSGRQFSNSRSEMNVSTLELGDSALYLCASSLNHYNKQFFGPGTRLTVL.

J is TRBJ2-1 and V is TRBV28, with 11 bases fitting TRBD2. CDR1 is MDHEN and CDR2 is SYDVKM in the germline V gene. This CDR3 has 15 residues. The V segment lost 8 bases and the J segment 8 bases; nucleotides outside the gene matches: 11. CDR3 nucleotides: TGTGCCAGCTGTCTGGAACTAGCGGGAGCATATGAGCAGTTCTTC. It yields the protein CASCLELAGAYEQFF.

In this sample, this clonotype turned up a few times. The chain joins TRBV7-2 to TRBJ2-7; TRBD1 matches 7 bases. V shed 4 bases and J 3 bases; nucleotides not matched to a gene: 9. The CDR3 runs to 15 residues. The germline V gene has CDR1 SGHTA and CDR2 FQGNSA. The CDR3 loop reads CASSSPEDRVYEQYF. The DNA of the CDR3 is TGTGCCAGCAGCTCACCGGAAGACAGGGTCTACGAGCAGTACTTC.

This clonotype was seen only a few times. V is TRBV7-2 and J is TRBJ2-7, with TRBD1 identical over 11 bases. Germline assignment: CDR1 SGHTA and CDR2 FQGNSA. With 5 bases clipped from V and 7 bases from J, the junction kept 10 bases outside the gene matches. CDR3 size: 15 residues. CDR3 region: CASSPSGTGGGEQYF. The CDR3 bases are TGTGCCAGCAGCCCATCCGGGACAGGGGGTGGGGAGCAGTACTTC.

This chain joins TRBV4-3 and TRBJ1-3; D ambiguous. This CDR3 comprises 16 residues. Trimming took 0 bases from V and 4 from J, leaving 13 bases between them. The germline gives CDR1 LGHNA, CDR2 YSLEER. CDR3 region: CASSQDLPRAGNTIYF. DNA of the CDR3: TGCGCCAGCAGCCAAGACCTTCCCCGGGCAGGAAACACCATATATTTT.